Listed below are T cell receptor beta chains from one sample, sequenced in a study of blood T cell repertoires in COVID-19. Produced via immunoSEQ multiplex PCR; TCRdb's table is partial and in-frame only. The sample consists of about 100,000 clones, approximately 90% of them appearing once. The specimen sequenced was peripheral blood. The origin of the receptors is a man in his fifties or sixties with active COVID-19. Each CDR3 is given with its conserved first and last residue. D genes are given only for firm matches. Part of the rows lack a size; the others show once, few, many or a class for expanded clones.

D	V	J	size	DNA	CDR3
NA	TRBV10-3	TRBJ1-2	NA	TGTGCCATCAGTGAGAACCTAAGACAGTCTAACTATGGCTACACCTTC	CAISENLRQSNYGYTF
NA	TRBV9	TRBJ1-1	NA	TGTGCCAGCAGCGTAGCTGGGGGGATAGGGACCAACACTGAAGCTTTCTTT	CASSVAGGIGTNTEAFF
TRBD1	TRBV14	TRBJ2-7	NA	TGTGCCAGCAGCCCAATACCGGACAGGGCGAGATACGAGCAGTACTTC	CASSPIPDRARYEQYF
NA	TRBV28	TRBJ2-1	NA	TGTGCCAGCAGTTTTTCAGGGACAAAGGACAATGAGCAGTTCTTC	CASSFSGTKDNEQFF
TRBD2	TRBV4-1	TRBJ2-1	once	TGCGCCAGCAGCCAGGGGAGCGGGGGCTACAATGAGCAGTTCTTC	CASSQGSGGYNEQFF
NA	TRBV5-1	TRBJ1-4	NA	TGCGCCAGCAGCTCGGGACTGAGTGAAAAACTGTTTTTT	CASSSGLSEKLFF
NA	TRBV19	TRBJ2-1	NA	TGTGCCAGTGGCCAACTACCTACGGCCTACAATGAGCAGTTCTTC	CASGQLPTAYNEQFF
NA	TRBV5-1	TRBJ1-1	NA	TGCGCCAGCAGCCTTCCGGGTCCTGAAGCTTTCTTT	CASSLPGPEAFF
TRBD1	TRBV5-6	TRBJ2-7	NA	TGTGCCAGCAGCTTGCTCGGGACAGGGTCCAACGAGCAGTACTTC	CASSLLGTGSNEQYF
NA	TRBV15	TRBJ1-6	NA	TGTGCCACGAGGGGCAGGGGTTTGGTGAATTCACCCCTCCACTTT	CATRGRGLVNSPLHF
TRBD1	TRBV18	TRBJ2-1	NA	TGTGCCAGCTCATCACAGGGGAAGGAGCAGTTCTTC	CASSSQGKEQFF
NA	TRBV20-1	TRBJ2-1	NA	TGCAGTGCTAGTGGATGGGGACATCCTAATGAGCAGTTCTTC	CSASGWGHPNEQFF
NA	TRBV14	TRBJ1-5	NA	TGTGCCAGCAGCCAAGGAGGGTTCCAGCCCCAGCATTTT	CASSQGGFQPQHF
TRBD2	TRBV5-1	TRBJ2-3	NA	TGCGCCAGCAGCTTACAAAGGACTAGCGGAGATACGCAGTATTTT	CASSLQRTSGDTQYF
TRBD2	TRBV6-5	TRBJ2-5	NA	TGTGCCAGCAGCCGAGGACTAGCGGGACAAGAGACCCAGTACTTC	CASSRGLAGQETQYF
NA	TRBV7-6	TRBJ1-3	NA	TGTGCCAGCAGCACGCCCGGTTCTGGAAACACCATATATTTT	CASSTPGSGNTIYF
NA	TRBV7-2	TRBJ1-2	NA	TGTGCCAGCAGCGCCCTACGGGGAGGGACTAGTGGCTACACCTTC	CASSALRGGTSGYTF
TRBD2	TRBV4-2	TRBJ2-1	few	TGTGCCAGCAGCCAAGGGACTAGCGGTAGCTCCTACAATGAGCAGTTCTTC	CASSQGTSGSSYNEQFF
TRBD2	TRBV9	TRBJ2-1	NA	TGTGCCAGCAGCGTAGGACTAGCGGGGGGGTACAATGAGCAGTTCTTC	CASSVGLAGGYNEQFF
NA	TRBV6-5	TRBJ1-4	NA	TGTGCCAGCATATTTTCAGGGGCATCGGATGAAAAACTGTTTTTT	CASIFSGASDEKLFF
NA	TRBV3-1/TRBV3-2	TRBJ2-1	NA	TGTGCCAGCAGCCAAGCCTTAGCCTCCCCCGGGAATGAGCAGTTCTTC	CASSQALASPGNEQFF
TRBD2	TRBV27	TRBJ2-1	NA	TGTGCCAGCGGGCTAGCGGGAGGGATGAATGAGCAGTTCTTC	CASGLAGGMNEQFF
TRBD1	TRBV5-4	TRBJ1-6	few	TGTGCCAGCAGCAGGGAAGGGGGCGCAGGGCCCCTCCACTTT	CASSREGGAGPLHF
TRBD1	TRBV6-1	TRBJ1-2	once	TGTGCCAGCAGTGAAGCCTACAGGGGGCGCACGGATGGCTACACCTTC	CASSEAYRGRTDGYTF
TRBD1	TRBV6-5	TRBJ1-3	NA	TGTGCCAGCAGTTACCAGGGGGAGAACACCATATATTTT	CASSYQGENTIYF
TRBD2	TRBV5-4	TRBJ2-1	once	TGTGCCAGCAGCTTGGTTCTAGCGGGCCCCACGAATGAGCAGTTCTTC	CASSLVLAGPTNEQFF
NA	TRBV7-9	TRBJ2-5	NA	TGTGCCAGCAGCTCAACTCCCCAAGAGACCCAGTACTTC	CASSSTPQETQYF
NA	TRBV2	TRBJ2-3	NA	TGTGCCAGCAGTGAATCGGTTAGCACAGATACGCAGTATTTT	CASSESVSTDTQYF
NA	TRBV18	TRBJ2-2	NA	TGTGCCAGCTCACCCGTTCACACCGGGGAGCTGTTTTTT	CASSPVHTGELFF
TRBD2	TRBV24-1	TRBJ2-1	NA	TGTGCCACCAGTGAGGCGTTAGCGGGAGTAGGCTACAATGAGCAGTTCTTC	CATSEALAGVGYNEQFF
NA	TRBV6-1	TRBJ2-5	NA	TGTGCCAGCAGTGAATCGGAGGAAGAGACCCAGTACTTC	CASSESEEETQYF
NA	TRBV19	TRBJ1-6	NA	TGTGCCAGTAGTATGAGCTCCTATAATTCACCCCTCCACTTT	CASSMSSYNSPLHF
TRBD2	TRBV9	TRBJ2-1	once	TGTGCCAGCAGCCCCCGCCGAGCGGGATTTTACAATGAGCAGTTCTTC	CASSPRRAGFYNEQFF
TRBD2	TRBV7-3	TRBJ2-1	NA	TGTGCCAGCAGTGCCAGGCCACTAGCGGGGGGTACCTCCTACAATGAGCAGTTCTTC	CASSARPLAGGTSYNEQFF
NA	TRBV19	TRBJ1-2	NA	TGTGCCAGTAGTGCGGGTCCGGGAGGCTACACCTTC	CASSAGPGGYTF
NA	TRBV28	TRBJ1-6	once	TGTGCCAGCAGACAGGGAGCAAGTTCACCCCTCCACTTT	CASRQGASSPLHF
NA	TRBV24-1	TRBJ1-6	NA	TGTGCCACCAGTGAGAACGGTAATTCACCCCTCCACTTT	CATSENGNSPLHF
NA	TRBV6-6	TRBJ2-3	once	TGTGCCAGCAAGCAACTGACAACAGGTCCAGATACGCAGTATTTT	CASKQLTTGPDTQYF
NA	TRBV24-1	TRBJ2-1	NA	TGTGCCACCAGTGATTCCAGGTTTCGTTGGAATGAGCAGTTCTTC	CATSDSRFRWNEQFF
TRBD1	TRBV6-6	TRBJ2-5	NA	TGTGCCAGCTCGGGACAGGGGAAAGAGACCCAGTACTTC	CASSGQGKETQYF
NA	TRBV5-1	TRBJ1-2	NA	TGCGCCAGCAGCTCCAGCACGACAGCTAACTATGGCTACACCTTC	CASSSSTTANYGYTF
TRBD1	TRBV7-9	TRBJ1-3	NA	TGTGCCAGCAGCCTAGCATGGACAGGGAGAGGAAACACCATATATTTT	CASSLAWTGRGNTIYF
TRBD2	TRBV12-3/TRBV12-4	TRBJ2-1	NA	TGTGCCAGCAGTTTTAGGGAGGGCAATGAGCAGTTCTTC	CASSFREGNEQFF
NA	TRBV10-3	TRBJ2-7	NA	TGTGCCATCAGGGCGGATGACTCCTACGAGCAGTACTTC	CAIRADDSYEQYF
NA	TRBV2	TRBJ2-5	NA	TGTGCCAGCAGTGATCAGCTAGGAGAGACCCAGTACTTC	CASSDQLGETQYF
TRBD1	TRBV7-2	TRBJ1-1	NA	TGTGCCAGCAGCTTAAACGCAGGGGGCTCCTACACTGAAGCTTTCTTT	CASSLNAGGSYTEAFF
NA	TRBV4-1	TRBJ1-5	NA	TGCGCCAGCAGCCAAGCCTACAGGGACAATCAGCCCCAGCATTTT	CASSQAYRDNQPQHF
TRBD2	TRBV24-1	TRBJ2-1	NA	TGTGCCACCAGTGACGGGACTAGCGGGAGAAATGAGCAGTTCTTC	CATSDGTSGRNEQFF
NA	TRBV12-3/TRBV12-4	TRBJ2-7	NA	TGTGCCAGCAGTTCGGTGAGGCAGCTCGAGCAGTACTTC	CASSSVRQLEQYF
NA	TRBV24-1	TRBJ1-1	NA	TGTGCCACCAGTGATAACCAAGGGGTGACAATGAACACTGAAGCTTTCTTT	CATSDNQGVTMNTEAFF
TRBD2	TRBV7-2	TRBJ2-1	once	TGTGCCAGCAGTTTCTCCGGGACTAACTACAATGAGCAGTTCTTC	CASSFSGTNYNEQFF